This T cell receptor beta chain came from a study of metastatic and nonmetastatic thyroid tumors. Germline V gives CDR1 KGHSH, CDR2 LQKENI. Trimming stripped 5 bases from V and 1 base from J, with 9 bases between. This CDR3 has 13 residues. The sample holds many counts of this clone. Patients were all untreated before their thyroid surgery. With MiXCR, TCRdb reprocessed the PCR reads. This sample yields some 36,000 clones, of which about a sixth are seen a single time; 6.2% belongs to the top ten. The clonotype comes from a male donor with papillary thyroid cancer or a benign thyroid nodule (not recorded which). Some clones in this sample may be carry-over from other donors' samples. This chain links TRBV18 with TRBJ2-7, with D hard to call. The sequenced material came from blood. As DNA, the CDR3 is TGTGCCAGCTCAACCGTTCAGTCCTACGAGCAGTACTTC. Its protein is CASSTVQSYEQYF.